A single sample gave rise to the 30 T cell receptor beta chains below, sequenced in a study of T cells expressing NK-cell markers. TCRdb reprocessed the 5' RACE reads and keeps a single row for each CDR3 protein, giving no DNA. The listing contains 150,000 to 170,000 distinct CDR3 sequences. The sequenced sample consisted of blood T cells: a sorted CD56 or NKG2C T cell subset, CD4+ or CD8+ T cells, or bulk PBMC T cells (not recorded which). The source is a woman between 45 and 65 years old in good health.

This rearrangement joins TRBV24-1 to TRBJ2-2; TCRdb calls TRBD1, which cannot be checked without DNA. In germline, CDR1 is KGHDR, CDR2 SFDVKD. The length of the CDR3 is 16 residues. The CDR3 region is CATSDTDRGVPGELFF.

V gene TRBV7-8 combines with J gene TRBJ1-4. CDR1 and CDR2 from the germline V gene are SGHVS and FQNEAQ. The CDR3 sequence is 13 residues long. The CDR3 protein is CASSPRPDKKLFF.

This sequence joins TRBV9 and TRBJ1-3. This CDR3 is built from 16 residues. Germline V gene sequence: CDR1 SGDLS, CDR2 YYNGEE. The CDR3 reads CASSVSPKVSGNTIYF.

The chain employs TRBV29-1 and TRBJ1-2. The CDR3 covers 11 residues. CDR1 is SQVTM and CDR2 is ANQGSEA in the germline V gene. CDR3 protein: CSAFMDYGYTF.

CDR3 in amino acids: CASSLQGATDTQYF. The chain uses TRBV4-1 and TRBJ2-3; without DNA, the TCRdb call of TRBD1 cannot be checked. The CDR3 is 14 residues long. CDR1 and CDR2 from the germline V gene are MGHRA and YSYEKL.

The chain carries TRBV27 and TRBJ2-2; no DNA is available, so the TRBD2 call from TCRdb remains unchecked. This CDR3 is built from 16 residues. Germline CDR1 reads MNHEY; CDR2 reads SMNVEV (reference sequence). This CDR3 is CASSMTPLEDTGELFF.

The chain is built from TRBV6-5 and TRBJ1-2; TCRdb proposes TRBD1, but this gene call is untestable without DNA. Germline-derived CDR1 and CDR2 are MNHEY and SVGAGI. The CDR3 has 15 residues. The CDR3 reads CASSPGGINPYGYTF.

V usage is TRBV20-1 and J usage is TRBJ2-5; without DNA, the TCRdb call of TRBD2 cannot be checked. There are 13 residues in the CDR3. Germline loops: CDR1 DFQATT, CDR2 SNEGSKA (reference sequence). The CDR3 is CSARNGLAGEKYF.

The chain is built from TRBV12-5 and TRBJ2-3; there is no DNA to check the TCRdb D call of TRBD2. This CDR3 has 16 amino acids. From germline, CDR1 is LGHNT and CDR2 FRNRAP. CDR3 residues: CASGLAAGGPTDTQYF.

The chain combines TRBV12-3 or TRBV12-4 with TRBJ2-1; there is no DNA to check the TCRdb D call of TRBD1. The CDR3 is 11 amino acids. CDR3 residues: CASSFGTGEFF.

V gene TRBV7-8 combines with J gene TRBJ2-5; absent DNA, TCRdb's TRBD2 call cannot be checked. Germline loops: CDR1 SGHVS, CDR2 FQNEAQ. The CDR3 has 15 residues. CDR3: CASSPRTSGEETQYF. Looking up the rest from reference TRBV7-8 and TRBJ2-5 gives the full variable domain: GAGVSQSPRYKVAKRGQDVALRCDPISGHVSLFWYQQALGQGPEFLTYFQNEAQLDKSGLPSDRFFAERPEGSVSTLKIQRTQQEDSAVYLCASSPRTSGEETQYFGPGTRLLVL.

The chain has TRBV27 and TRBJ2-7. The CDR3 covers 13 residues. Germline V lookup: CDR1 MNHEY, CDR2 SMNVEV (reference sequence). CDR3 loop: CASTQRYGYEQYF.

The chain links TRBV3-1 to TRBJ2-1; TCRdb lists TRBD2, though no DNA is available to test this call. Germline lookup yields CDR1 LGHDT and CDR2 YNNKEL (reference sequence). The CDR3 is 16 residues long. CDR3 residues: CASSQGLAGFYNEQFF.

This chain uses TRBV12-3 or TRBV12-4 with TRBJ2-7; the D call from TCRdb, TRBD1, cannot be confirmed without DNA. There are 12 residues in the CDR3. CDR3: CASRGRDHEQYF.

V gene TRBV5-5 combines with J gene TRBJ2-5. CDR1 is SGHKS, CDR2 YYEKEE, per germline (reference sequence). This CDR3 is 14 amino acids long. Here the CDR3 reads CASSLEAFQETQYF.

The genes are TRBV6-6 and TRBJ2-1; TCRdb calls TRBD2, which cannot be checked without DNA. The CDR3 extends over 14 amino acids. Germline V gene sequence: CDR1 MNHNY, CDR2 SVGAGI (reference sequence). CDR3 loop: CASSSAGGLHEQFF.

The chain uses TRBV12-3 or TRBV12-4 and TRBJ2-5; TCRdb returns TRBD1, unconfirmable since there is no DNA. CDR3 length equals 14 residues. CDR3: CASSPLGGRETQYF.

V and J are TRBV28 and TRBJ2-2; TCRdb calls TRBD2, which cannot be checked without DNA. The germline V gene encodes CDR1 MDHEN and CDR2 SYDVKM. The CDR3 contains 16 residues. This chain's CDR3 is CASSRRLAGPTGELFF.

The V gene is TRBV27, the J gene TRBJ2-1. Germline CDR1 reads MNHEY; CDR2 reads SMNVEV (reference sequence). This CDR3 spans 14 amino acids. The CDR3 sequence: CASSSLDGPHEQFF.

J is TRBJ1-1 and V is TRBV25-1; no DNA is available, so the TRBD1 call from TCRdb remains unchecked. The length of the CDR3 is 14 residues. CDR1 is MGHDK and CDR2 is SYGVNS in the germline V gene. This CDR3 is CASSEWTANTEAFF.

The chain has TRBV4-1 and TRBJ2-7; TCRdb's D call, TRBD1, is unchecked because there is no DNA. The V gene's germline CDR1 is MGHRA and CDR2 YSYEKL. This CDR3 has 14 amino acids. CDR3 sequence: CASSQNRGNYEQYF.

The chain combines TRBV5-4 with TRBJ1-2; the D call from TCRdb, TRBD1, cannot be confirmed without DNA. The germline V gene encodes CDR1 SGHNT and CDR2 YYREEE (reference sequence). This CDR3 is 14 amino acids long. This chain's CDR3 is CASSLWDRGFGYTF.

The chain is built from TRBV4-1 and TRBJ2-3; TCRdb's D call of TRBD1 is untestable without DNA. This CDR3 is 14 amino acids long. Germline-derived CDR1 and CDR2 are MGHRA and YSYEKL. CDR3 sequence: CASSQKEGGTTQYF.

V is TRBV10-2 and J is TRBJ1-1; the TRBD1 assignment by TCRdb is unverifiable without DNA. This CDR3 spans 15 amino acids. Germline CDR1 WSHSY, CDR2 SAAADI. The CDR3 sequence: CASRGSPDENTEAFF.

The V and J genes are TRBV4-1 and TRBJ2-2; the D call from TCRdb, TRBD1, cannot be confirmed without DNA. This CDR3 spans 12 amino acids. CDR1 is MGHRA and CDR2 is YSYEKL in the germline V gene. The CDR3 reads CASSLTGGELFF.

CDR3 protein: CATSDLASGSEQYF. The chain employs TRBV24-1 and TRBJ2-7; TCRdb lists TRBD2, though no DNA is available to test this call. The V gene's germline CDR1 is KGHDR and CDR2 SFDVKD. The CDR3 runs to 14 residues.

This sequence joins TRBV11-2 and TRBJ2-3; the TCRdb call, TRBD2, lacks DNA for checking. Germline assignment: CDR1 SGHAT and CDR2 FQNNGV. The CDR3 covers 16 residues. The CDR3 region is CASSFRGRAGTDTQYF.

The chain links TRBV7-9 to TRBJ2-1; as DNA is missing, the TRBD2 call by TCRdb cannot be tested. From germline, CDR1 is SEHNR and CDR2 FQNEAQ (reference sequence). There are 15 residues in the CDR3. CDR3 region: CASSFESGRGVEQFF.

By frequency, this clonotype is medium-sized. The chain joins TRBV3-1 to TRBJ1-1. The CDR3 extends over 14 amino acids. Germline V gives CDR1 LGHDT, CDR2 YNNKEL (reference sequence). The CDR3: CASSQVRWDSHAFF.

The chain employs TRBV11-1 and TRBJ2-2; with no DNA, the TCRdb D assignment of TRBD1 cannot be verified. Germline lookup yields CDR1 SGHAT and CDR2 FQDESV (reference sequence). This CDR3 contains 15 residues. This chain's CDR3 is CASRLTGEWTGELFF.